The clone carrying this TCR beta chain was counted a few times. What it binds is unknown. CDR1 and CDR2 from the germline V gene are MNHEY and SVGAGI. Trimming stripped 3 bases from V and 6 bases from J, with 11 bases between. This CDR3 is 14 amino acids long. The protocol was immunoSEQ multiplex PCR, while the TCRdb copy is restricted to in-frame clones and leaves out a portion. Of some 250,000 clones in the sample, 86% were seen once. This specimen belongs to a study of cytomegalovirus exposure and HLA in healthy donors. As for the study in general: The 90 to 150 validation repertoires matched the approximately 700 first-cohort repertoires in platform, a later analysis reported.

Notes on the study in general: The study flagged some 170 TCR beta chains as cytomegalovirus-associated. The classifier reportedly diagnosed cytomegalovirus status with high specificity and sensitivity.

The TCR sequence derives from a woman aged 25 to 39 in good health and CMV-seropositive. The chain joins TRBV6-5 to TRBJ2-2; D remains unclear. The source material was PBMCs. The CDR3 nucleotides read TGTGCCAGCAGTTATATGCGTGTCCCCGGGGAGCTGTTTTTT. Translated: CASSYMRVPGELFF.